The rows below give T cell receptor beta chains drawn from one sample of a study of cytomegalovirus exposure and HLA in healthy donors. Measured with immunoSEQ multiplex PCR; TCRdb has only the in-frame clones, and not every one. Among 150,000 to 200,000 clones, 79% were seen once, and the ten largest hold less than 2.5%. Sequenced input: PBMCs. Receptors were obtained from a woman aged 50 to 60 in good health and CMV-seronegative. CDR3s include the opening cysteine and the closing phenylalanine or tryptophan. Each record gives: clone size, V gene, CDR3 protein. The listing skips clone size in some rows; elsewhere it reads once, few, many or a size class.

size: few
V: TRBV4-3
CDR3: CASSPRSAQGDNSPLHF

size: .
V: TRBV27
CDR3: CASSFRGTAYQPQHF

size: .
V: TRBV28
CDR3: CASSRQIHSNQPQHF

size: few
V: TRBV7-2
CDR3: CASNLAGAPTDTQYF

size: .
V: TRBV28
CDR3: CASIRGGTGANVLTF

size: .
V: TRBV10-3
CDR3: CAISESKGQGETQYF

size: .
V: TRBV7-2
CDR3: CASSPKTSGRDRSNEQFF

size: .
V: TRBV7-2
CDR3: CASSFFQVNTEAFF

size: .
V: TRBV9
CDR3: CASSDTGNRDNEQFF

size: .
V: TRBV10-3
CDR3: CAISENRGNTEAFF

size: .
V: TRBV9
CDR3: CASSVGTREETQYF